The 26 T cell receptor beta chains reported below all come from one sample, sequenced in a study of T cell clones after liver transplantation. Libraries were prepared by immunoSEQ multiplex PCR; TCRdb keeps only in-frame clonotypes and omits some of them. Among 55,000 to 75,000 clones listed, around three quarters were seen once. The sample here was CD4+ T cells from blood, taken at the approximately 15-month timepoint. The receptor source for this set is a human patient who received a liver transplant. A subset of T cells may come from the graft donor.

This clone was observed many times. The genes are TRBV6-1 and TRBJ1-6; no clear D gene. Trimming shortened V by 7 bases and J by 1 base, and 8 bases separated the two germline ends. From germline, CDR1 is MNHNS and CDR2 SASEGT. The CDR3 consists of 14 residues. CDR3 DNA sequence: TGTGCCAGCAAGGACGAATCCTATAATTCACCCCTCCACTTT. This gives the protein CASKDESYNSPLHF.

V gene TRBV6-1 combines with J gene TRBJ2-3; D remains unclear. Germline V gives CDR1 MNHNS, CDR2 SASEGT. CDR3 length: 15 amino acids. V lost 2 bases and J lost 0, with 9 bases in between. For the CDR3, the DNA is TGTGCCAGCAGTGAAAGGCAGAGGAGCACAGATACGCAGTATTTT. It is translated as CASSERQRSTDTQYF.

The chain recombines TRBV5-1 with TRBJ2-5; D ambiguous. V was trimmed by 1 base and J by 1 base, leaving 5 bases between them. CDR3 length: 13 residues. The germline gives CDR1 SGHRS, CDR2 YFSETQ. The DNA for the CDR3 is TGCGCCAGCAGCTTGACACCCCAAGAGACCCAGTACTTC. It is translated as CASSLTPQETQYF. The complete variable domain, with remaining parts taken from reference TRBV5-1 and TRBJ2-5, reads KAGVTQTPRYLIKTRGQQVTLSCSPISGHRSVSWYQQTPGQGLQFLFEYFSETQRNKGNFPGRFSGRQFSNSRSEMNVSTLELGDSALYLCASSLTPQETQYFGPGTRLLVL.

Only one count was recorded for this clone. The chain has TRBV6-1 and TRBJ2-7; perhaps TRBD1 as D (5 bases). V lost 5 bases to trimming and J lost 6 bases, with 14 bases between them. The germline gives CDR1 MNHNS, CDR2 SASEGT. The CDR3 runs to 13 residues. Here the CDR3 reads CASSWGRKGEQYV. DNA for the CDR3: TGTGCCAGCAGTTGGGGCCGAAAGGGCGAGCAGTACGTC.

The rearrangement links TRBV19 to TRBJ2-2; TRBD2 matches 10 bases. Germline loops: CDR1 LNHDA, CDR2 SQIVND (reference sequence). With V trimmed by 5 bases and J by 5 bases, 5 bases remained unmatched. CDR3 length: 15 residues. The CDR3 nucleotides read TGTGCCAGTAGTTTTCTAGCGGGAGAGACCGGGGAGCTGTTTTTT. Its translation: CASSFLAGETGELFF.

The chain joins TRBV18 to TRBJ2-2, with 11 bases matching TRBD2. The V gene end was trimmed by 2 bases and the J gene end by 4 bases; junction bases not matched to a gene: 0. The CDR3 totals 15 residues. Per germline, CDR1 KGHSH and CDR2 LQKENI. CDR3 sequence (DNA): TGTGCCAGCTCACCAACTAGCGGGAGCACCGGGGAGCTGTTTTTT. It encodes CASSPTSGSTGELFF.

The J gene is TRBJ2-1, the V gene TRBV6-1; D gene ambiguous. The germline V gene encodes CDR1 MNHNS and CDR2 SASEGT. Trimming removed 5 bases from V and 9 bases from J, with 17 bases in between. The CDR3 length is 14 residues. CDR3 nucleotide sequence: TGTGCCAGCAGTCCAGTGAACTTGTTCTCTGAGCAGTTCTTC. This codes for CASSPVNLFSEQFF.

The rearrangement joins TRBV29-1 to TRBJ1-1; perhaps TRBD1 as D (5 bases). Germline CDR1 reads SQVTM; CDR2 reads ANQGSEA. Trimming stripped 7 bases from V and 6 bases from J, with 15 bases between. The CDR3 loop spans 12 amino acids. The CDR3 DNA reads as TGCAGCGGGGCCCTGGGGGGGGCTGAAGCTTTCTTT. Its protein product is CSGALGGAEAFF.

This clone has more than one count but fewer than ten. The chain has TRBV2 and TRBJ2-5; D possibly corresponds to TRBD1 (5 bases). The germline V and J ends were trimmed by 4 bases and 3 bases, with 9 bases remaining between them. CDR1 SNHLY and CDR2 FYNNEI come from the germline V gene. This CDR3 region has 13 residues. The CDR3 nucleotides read TGTGCCAGCAGTGGAGACAGAGAAGAGACCCAGTACTTC. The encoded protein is CASSGDREETQYF.

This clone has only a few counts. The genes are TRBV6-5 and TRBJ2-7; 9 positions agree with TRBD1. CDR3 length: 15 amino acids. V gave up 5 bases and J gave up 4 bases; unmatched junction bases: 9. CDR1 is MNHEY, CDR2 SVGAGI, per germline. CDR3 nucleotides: TGTGCCAGCAGTAACACAGGGACAGGGCGGTACGAGCAGTACTTC. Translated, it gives CASSNTGTGRYEQYF.

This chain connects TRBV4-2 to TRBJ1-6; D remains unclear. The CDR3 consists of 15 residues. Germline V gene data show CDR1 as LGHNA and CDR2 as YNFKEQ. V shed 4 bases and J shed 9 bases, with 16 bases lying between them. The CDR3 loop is CASSPSTGGGSPLHF. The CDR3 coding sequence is TGTGCCAGCAGCCCATCGACGGGAGGAGGTTCACCCCTCCACTTT.

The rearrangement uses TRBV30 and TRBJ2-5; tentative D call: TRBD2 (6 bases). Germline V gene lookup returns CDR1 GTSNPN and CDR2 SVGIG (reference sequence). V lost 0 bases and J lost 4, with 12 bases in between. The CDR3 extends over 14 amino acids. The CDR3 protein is CAWSVGRGGETQYF. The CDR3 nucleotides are TGTGCCTGGAGTGTGGGAAGGGGAGGAGAGACCCAGTACTTC.

The CDR3: CASSSTGTFGGPQHF. CDR3 DNA: TGTGCCAGCAGTTCCACAGGGACATTCGGTGGGCCCCAGCATTTT. The chain is built from TRBV27 and TRBJ1-5; tentative D call: TRBD1 (6 bases). The CDR3 is made up of 15 amino acids. Germline values: CDR1 MNHEY, CDR2 SMNVEV (reference sequence). Trimming left V 4 bases short and J 9 bases short, with 19 bases between.

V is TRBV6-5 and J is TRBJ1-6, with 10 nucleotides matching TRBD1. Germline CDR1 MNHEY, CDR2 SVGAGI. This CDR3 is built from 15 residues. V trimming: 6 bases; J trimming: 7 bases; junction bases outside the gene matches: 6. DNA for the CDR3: TGTGCCAGCAGACCCCCGGGACAGGGGAATTCACCCCTCCACTTT. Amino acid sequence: CASRPPGQGNSPLHF.

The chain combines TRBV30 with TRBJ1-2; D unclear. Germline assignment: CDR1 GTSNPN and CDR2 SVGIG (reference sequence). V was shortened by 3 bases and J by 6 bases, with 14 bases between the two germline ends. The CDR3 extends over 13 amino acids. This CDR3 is CAWSAWTRDGYTF. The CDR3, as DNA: TGTGCCTGGAGCGCGTGGACGAGGGATGGCTACACCTTC.

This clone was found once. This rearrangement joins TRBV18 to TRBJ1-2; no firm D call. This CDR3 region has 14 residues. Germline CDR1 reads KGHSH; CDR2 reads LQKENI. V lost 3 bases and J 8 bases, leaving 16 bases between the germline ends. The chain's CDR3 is CASSPGSTSLGYTF. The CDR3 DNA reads TGTGCCAGCTCACCGGGATCAACCTCCCTGGGCTACACCTTC.

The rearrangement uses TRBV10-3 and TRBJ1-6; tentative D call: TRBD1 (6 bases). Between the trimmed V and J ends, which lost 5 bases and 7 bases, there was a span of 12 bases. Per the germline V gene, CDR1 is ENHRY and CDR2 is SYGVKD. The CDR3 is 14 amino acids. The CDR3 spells CAISRDMSNSPLHF. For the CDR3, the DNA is TGTGCCATCAGTAGGGACATGTCGAATTCACCCCTCCACTTT.

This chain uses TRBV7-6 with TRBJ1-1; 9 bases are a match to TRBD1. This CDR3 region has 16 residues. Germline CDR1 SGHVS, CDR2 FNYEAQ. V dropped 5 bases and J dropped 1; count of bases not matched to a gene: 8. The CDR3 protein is CASSRRDRETNTEAFF. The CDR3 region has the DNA TGTGCCAGCAGCCGTCGGGACAGGGAGACGAACACTGAAGCTTTCTTT.

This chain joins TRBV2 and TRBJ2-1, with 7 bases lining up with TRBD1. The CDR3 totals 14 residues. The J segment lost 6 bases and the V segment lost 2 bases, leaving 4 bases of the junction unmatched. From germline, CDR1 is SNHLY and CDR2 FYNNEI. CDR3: CASSEQGEGNEQFF. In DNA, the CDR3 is TGTGCCAGCAGTGAACAGGGGGAAGGCAATGAGCAGTTCTTC.

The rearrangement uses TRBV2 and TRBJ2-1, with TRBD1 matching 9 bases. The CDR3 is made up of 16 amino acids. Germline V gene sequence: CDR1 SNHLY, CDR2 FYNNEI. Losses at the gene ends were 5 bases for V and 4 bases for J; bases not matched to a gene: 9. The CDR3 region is CASSPTGQGGYNEQFF. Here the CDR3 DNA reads TGTGCCAGCAGTCCTACGGGACAGGGTGGATACAATGAGCAGTTCTTC. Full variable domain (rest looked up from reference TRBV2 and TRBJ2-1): EPEVTQTPSHQVTQMGQEVILRCVPISNHLYFYWYRQILGQKVEFLVSFYNNEISEKSEIFDDQFSVERPDGSNFTLKIRSTKLEDSAMYFCASSPTGQGGYNEQFFGPGTRLTVL.

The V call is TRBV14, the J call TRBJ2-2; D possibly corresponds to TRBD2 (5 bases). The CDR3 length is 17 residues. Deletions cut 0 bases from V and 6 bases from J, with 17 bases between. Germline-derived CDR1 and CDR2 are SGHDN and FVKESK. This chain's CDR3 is CASSQDGFRGIAGELFF. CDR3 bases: TGTGCCAGCAGCCAAGACGGTTTCCGGGGAATAGCCGGGGAGCTGTTTTTT.

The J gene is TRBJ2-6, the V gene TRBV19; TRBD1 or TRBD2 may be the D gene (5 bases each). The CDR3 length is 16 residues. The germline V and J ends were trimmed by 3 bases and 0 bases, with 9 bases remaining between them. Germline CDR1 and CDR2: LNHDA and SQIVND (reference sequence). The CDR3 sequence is CASSIGATSGANVLTF. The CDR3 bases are TGTGCCAGTAGTATCGGGGCGACCTCTGGGGCCAACGTCCTGACTTTC.

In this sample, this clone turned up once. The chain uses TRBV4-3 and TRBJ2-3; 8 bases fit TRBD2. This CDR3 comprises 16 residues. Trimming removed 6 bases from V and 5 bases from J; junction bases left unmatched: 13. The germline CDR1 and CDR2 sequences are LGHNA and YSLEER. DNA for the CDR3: TGCGCCAGCAGTCCCTCGGCGGCGGGAGGTGGAGATACGCAGTATTTT. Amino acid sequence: CASSPSAAGGGDTQYF.

CDR3 in DNA: TGTGCCAGCAGTCGGGACTTGAATTCACCCCTCCACTTT. Translation gives CASSRDLNSPLHF. This sequence joins TRBV6-6 and TRBJ1-6; perhaps TRBD1 as D (5 bases). V was cut by 5 bases and J by 7 bases, with 9 bases left in between. Germline-derived CDR1 and CDR2 are MNHNY and SVGAGI (reference sequence). The CDR3 has 13 amino acids.

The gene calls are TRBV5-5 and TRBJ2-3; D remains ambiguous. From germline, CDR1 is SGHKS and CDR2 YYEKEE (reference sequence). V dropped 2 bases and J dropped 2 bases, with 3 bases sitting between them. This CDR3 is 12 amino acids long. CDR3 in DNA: TGTGCCAGCAGCTTATCCACAGATACGCAGTATTTT. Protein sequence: CASSLSTDTQYF.

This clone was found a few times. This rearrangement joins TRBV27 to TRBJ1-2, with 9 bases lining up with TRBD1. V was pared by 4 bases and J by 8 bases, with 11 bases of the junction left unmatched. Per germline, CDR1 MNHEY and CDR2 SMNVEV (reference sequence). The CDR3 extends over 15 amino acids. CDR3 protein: CASSSLQGARGGYTF. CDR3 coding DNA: TGTGCCAGCAGTTCCTTACAGGGGGCGAGAGGGGGCTACACCTTC.